This T cell receptor beta chain stems from a study of blood T cell repertoires in COVID-19. TCRdb's copy holds only in-frame clones and misses some; the assay was immunoSEQ multiplex PCR. The table has some 150,000 clones, 70% to 90% seen once. This clone was detected only a few times. Sequencing input: peripheral blood. The sequence was obtained from a woman aged 55 to 70 with acute or convalescent COVID-19.

The CDR3 protein is CASSIIRDRGYGYTF. DNA for the CDR3: TGTGCCAGTAGTATAATCCGGGACAGGGGCTATGGCTACACCTTC. V and J are TRBV19 and TRBJ1-2; 10 nucleotides match TRBD1. In germline, CDR1 is LNHDA, CDR2 SQIVND (reference sequence). The CDR3 loop spans 15 amino acids. V gave up 2 bases and J gave up 4 bases; unmatched junction bases: 4.